This T cell receptor beta chain was found in a study of OX40 agonist ivuxolimab in advanced cancers. Across the whole study: Six ivuxolimab dose levels, 0.01 to 10 mg/kg, were given intravenously every 2 weeks.

Autoimmune disease history or systemic immunosuppression disqualified patients. Sequencing used immunoSEQ multiplex PCR; TCRdb keeps in-frame clones, though not all of them. The data hold about 99,000 clones, with 94% observed a single time. Trimming cost V 3 bases and J 6 bases, with 12 bases left between them. CDR1 and CDR2 (germline): SGHRS, YFSETQ. The CDR3 contains 13 residues. This sequence joins TRBV5-1 and TRBJ1-2, with D possibly being TRBD1 (5 bases). The sample was CD4+ or CD8+ T cells sorted from blood, taken in a trial of the OX40 agonist ivuxolimab. The sequence derives from an adult with an advanced solid tumor such as melanoma, head and neck, liver or kidney cancer. CDR3 residues: CASSSTGVHGYTF. CDR3 DNA sequence: TGCGCCAGCAGCTCTACAGGCGTGCATGGCTACACCTTC.